Below, 17 T cell receptor beta chains from the same sample are listed, as sequenced in a study of CDR3 diversity in severe acne. TCRdb recomputed calls from the PCR reads with MiXCR, one row per CDR3 protein. The sample lists approximately 90,000 distinct CDR3 sequences, approximately 52% occurring once. The sequencing input was blood. The source of these receptors is a male donor in good health, serving as a control.

CDR3 DNA: TGTGCCAGCAGTTACATGCTAGCGGGAGGGCCGAGCTCCTACGAGCAGTACTTC. This sequence encodes CASSYMLAGGPSSYEQYF. The gene calls are TRBV6-6 and TRBJ2-7, with TRBD2 matching 12 bases. There are 18 residues in the CDR3. V was clipped by 2 bases and J by 0 bases; unmatched bases: 8. CDR1 and CDR2 from the germline V gene are MNHNY and SVGAGI (reference sequence).

This clonotype occurred once. This rearrangement joins TRBV6-5 to TRBJ2-2; 8 bases line up with TRBD1. Germline loops: CDR1 MNHEY, CDR2 SVGAGI. This CDR3 comprises 15 residues. V shed 6 bases and J 1 base; nucleotides not matched to a gene: 4. The CDR3 sequence: CASSPGTGNTGELFF. CDR3 DNA: TGTGCCAGCAGCCCCGGGACAGGGAACACCGGGGAGCTGTTTTTT.

This clonotype was detected ten times or more. The V and J genes are TRBV6-5 and TRBJ1-2, with 7 bases lining up with TRBD1. With V trimmed by 8 bases and J by 7 bases, 7 bases remained unmatched. There are 12 residues in the CDR3. The germline V gene encodes CDR1 MNHEY and CDR2 SVGAGI. CDR3 coding DNA: TGTGCCAGCCGTCCAGGGGGTGGTGGCTACACCTTC. Translated, it gives CASRPGGGGYTF.

This sequence joins TRBV10-2 and TRBJ1-1, with D hard to call. The V end lost 7 bases, the J end lost 7 bases, and 7 bases lay between the germline ends. CDR1 and CDR2 (germline): WSHSY, SAAADI. The CDR3 runs to 10 residues. The CDR3 coding sequence is TGCGCCAGCAAGGCCGTTGAAGCTTTCTTT. Its protein is CASKAVEAFF.

The V and J genes are TRBV9 and TRBJ1-1, with TRBD1 matching over 10 bases. Germline V CDR1 and CDR2: SGDLS, YYNGEE. The trim removed 3 bases at V and 3 bases at J, leaving 2 bases unmatched. This CDR3 is built from 14 residues. CDR3 coding DNA: TGTGCCAGCAGCGGGACAGGGGGGCACACTGAAGCTTTCTTT. Translation gives CASSGTGGHTEAFF.

With respect to this clonotype: The CDR3 end shows no conserved phenylalanine or tryptophan, and so a read error is likely. The DNA is left out, because the CDR3 cannot be placed on it with certainty; the CDR3 is given as TCRdb lists it. This chain links TRBV6-4 with TRBJ2-7; no check of the table's D call, TRBD1, against the DNA was made. The germline CDR1 and CDR2 sequences are MRHNA and SNTAGT. The CDR3 length equals 10 residues, ends included. The CDR3: CASSDGQGAP.

This clonotype was found many times. This rearrangement joins TRBV19 to TRBJ1-5; D is ambiguous. There are 14 residues in the CDR3. V lost 3 bases and J lost 3, with 9 bases in between. CDR1 LNHDA and CDR2 SQIVND come from the germline V gene (reference sequence). The CDR3 sequence is CASSIPQNNQPQHF. In DNA form, the CDR3 reads TGTGCCAGTAGTATTCCCCAGAACAATCAGCCCCAGCATTTT.

Details on this clonotype: The junction differs from germline at one of its ends, possibly a read error. The J gene is TRBJ2-3, the V gene TRBV24-1, with unresolved D. The CDR3 is 12 amino acids. CDR1 and CDR2 from the germline V gene are KGHDR and SFDVKD. The CDR3 region is CAASRSTDTQYF. The CDR3 DNA sequence: TGTGCCGCCAGTCGCAGCACAGATACGCAGTATTTT.

Worth noting for this clonotype: The junction does not match germline at one end; this may be a read error. V gene TRBV7-7 combines with J gene TRBJ2-3; 7 bases are shared with TRBD1. This CDR3 is built from 15 residues. Germline V CDR1 and CDR2: SSHAT, FNYEAQ (reference sequence). The CDR3 nucleotides read TGTGCTAGCAGCTTATGGGGGACAGCTACAGATACGCAGTATTTT. This codes for CASSLWGTATDTQYF. Complete variable domain (other parts from reference TRBV7-7 and TRBJ2-3): GAGVSQSPRYKVTKRGQDVTLRCDPISSHATLYWYQQALGQGPEFLTYFNYEAQPDKSGLPSDRFSAERPEGSISTLTIQRTEQRDSAMYRCASSLWGTATDTQYFGPGTRLTVL.

This clonotype occurred many times. The V and J genes are TRBV10-1 and TRBJ2-3; TRBD2 matches 11 bases. The V segment lost 6 bases and the J segment 1 base; nucleotides outside the gene matches: 3. The CDR3 spans 15 residues. Germline V lookup: CDR1 WNHNN, CDR2 SYGVQD (reference sequence). CDR3 region: CASRLSGGGTDTQYF. The CDR3 nucleotides read TGCGCCAGCAGACTTAGCGGGGGGGGCACAGATACGCAGTATTTT.

This clonotype has only a few counts. The V and J genes are TRBV20-1 and TRBJ2-5, with 11 bases that match TRBD2. J lost 4 bases, V lost 2 bases, and 0 bases had no gene match. The germline V gene encodes CDR1 DFQATT and CDR2 SNEGSKA (reference sequence). This CDR3 spans 13 amino acids. The CDR3: CSARLAGGETQYF. The CDR3 region has the DNA TGCAGTGCTAGACTAGCGGGAGGAGAGACCCAGTACTTC.

This clonotype came up many times. It may be a read error: a sequence one base away is much more abundant. The chain recombines TRBV19 with TRBJ1-1; no clear D gene. Germline assignment: CDR1 LNHDA and CDR2 SQIVND (reference sequence). The CDR3 spans 17 residues. The CDR3 nucleotides are TGTGCCAGTAGTATAGACAACCTGTGGGGAAAGAACACTGGAGCTTTCTTT. Translation: CASSIDNLWGKNTGAFF.

In its sample, this clonotype was seen a few times. The CDR3 here is CSVTGGRSQAFF. In nucleotides, the CDR3 is TGCAGCGTAACAGGGGGCCGGAGTCAAGCTTTCTTT. V and J are TRBV29-1 and TRBJ1-1, with 9 bases matching TRBD1. Germline loops: CDR1 SQVTM, CDR2 ANQGSEA. V gave up 6 bases and J gave up 9 bases; unmatched junction bases: 8. This CDR3 has 12 amino acids.

Ten or more counts support this clonotype. This chain links TRBV27 with TRBJ1-6, with D tentatively TRBD1 (6 bases). There are 15 residues in the CDR3. Trimming left V 6 bases short and J 5 bases short, with 14 bases between. Per germline, CDR1 MNHEY and CDR2 SMNVEV (reference sequence). CDR3 nucleotides: TGTGCCAGCAGATATATGACAGGAGATAATTCACCCCTCCACTTT. It translates to CASRYMTGDNSPLHF.

The chain joins TRBV12-3 or TRBV12-4 to TRBJ1-2; D is undetermined. V lost 2 bases and J lost 6, with 13 bases in between. The CDR3 extends over 14 amino acids. The CDR3 here is CASSLTGVWNGYTF. The CDR3 DNA is TGTGCCAGCAGTTTAACTGGGGTTTGGAATGGCTACACCTTC.

This chain joins TRBV5-1 and TRBJ2-1; maybe TRBD2 (5 bases). V was shortened by 0 bases and J by 9 bases, with 22 bases between the two germline ends. CDR1 and CDR2 (germline): SGHRS, YFSETQ. This CDR3 comprises 17 residues. For the CDR3, the DNA is TGCGCCAGCAGCTTGGGGGAGAGCAGTGGCAGTGAAGGTGAGCAGTTCTTC. Its translation: CASSLGESSGSEGEQFF. Full variable domain (rest looked up from reference TRBV5-1 and TRBJ2-1): KAGVTQTPRYLIKTRGQQVTLSCSPISGHRSVSWYQQTPGQGLQFLFEYFSETQRNKGNFPGRFSGRQFSNSRSEMNVSTLELGDSALYLCASSLGESSGSEGEQFFGPGTRLTVL.

The chain employs TRBV7-2 and TRBJ2-7; 11 bases agree with TRBD2. The J call may not be correct, given that the DNA end is closer to TRBJ2-1. CDR1 and CDR2 from the germline V gene are SGHTA and FQGNSA. CDR3 length: 15 residues. CDR3 in DNA: TGTGCCAGCAGCTTAGTAGCGGGAGGGCCGAATGAGCAGTTCTTC. Its translation: CASSLVAGGPNEQFF.